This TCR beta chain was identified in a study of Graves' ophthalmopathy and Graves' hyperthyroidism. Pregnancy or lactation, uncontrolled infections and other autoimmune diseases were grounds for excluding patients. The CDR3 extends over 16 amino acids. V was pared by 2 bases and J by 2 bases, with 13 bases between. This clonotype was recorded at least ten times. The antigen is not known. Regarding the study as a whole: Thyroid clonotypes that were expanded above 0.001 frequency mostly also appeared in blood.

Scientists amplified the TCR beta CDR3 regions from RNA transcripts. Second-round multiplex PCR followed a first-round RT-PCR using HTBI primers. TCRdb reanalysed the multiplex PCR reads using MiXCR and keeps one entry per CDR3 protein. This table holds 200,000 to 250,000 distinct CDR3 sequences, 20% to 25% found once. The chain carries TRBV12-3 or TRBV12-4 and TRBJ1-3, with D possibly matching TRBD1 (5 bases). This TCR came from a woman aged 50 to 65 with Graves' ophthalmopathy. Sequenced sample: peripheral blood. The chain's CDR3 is CASSLRTGHPGNTIYF. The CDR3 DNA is TGTGCCAGCAGTTTACGTACCGGACACCCTGGAAACACCATATATTTT.